This TCR beta chain was identified during a study of T cell responses to AZD1222 COVID-19 vaccine. Germline V CDR1 and CDR2: GTSNPN, SVGIG (reference sequence). Between the trimmed V and J ends, which lost 5 bases and 0 bases, there was a span of 11 bases. There are 13 residues in the CDR3. Worth noting for this clone: Its antigen is unknown.

TCRdb's table, derived via immunoSEQ multiplex PCR, lists solely in-frame clones and lacks some. The sample lists 70,000 to 95,000 clones; about 86% were seen once. Regarding the study as a whole: The donor cohort was predominantly white British with a female majority, and clonal diversity may have been underestimated. Spike-specific TCR breadth and depth grew following two AZD1222 doses.

This chain links TRBV30 with TRBJ2-7; D is ambiguous. Sequencing was performed on peripheral blood, taken 28 days after the second AZD1222 dose. The receptor was derived from an adult who received the AZD1222 COVID-19 vaccine. The CDR3, as DNA: TGTGCCTGGTCCCCGCCCAGCTCCTACGAGCAGTACTTC. Protein: CAWSPPSSYEQYF.